A selection of T cell receptor beta chains follows, all from one sample in a study of read filtering for tumor transcriptome and immune sequencing. From the reads, TCRdb called clonotypes with MiXCR, one entry per CDR3 protein. The data contain roughly 46,000 distinct CDR3 sequences, about 12% of them seen just once; the ten biggest clones take up roughly 14%. The sequencing sample was made of a population of CD138-negative cells sorted from bone marrow. The origin of the receptors is a donor at least 40 years old with multiple myeloma. CDR3s include the opening cysteine and the closing phenylalanine or tryptophan. D genes are given only for firm matches. Part of the rows lack a size; the others show once, few, many or a class for expanded clones.

cdr3_length	d_call	v_call	clone_size	j_call	cdr3_nt	cdr3_aa
12	.	TRBV7-8	many	TRBJ2-7	TGTGCCAGCACTCAAGCGGGCGACGAGCAGTACTTC	CASTQAGDEQYF
11	.	TRBV11-3	many	TRBJ2-1	TGTGCCAGCAGCTCAGAGCGGGAGCAGTTCTTC	CASSSEREQFF
16	.	TRBV6-5	many	TRBJ1-1	TGTGCCAGCAGTTACTCGGGGGGACGGCGGAGGTTTGAAGCTTTCTTT	CASSYSGGRRRFEAFF
13	.	TRBV6-1	many	TRBJ2-3	TGTGCCAGCACCTTTAGCAGAACAGATACGCAGTATTTT	CASTFSRTDTQYF
17	.	TRBV4-1	many	TRBJ2-1	TGCGCCAGCAGCCAAGGCCCTGCGGCCTCGAAGGATAATGAGCAGTTCTTC	CASSQGPAASKDNEQFF
16	.	TRBV2	many	TRBJ2-7	TGTGCCAGCAGTCCCCCCCTGACAGGAACCTCCTACGAGCAGTACTTC	CASSPPLTGTSYEQYF
15	.	TRBV2	many	TRBJ2-2	TGTGCCAGCACAATCGGGCTTACTATGGCCGGGGAGCTGTTTTTT	CASTIGLTMAGELFF
17	.	TRBV7-9	many	TRBJ2-7	TGTGCCAGCAGCTTAGGCTCCAGCGGGCACCACTCCTACGAGCAGTACTTC	CASSLGSSGHHSYEQYF
14	TRBD1	TRBV12-3/TRBV12-4	many	TRBJ2-2	TGTGCCAGCAGTAAATGGACAGGGGACGGGGAGCTGTTTTTT	CASSKWTGDGELFF
17	TRBD1	TRBV19	many	TRBJ1-5	TGTGCCAGTAGGGCCAGCCCGGGACAGGGTTTGGATCAGCCCCAGCATTTT	CASRASPGQGLDQPQHF
18	.	TRBV4-3	.	TRBJ1-3	TGCGCCAGCAGCCAAGAGAGGGGCAGCTCGACCTCTGGAAACACCATATATTTT	CASSQERGSSTSGNTIYF
15	.	TRBV11-2	many	TRBJ2-1	TGTGCCAGCAGCTTCCGAAGCGGAGATTACAATGAGCAGTTCTTC	CASSFRSGDYNEQFF
12	.	TRBV12-3/TRBV12-4	many	TRBJ2-7	TGTGCCAGCAGTCCCAGGGGCTACGAGCAGTACTTC	CASSPRGYEQYF
15	TRBD2	TRBV10-1	many	TRBJ2-3	TGCGCCAGCAGCGTCGGGAGCGGGAGGGCCGATACGCAGTATTTT	CASSVGSGRADTQYF
15	.	TRBV3-1	medium-sized	TRBJ2-1	TGTGCCAGCAGCCCGCCGGGACTTGACTACAATGAGCAGTTCTTC	CASSPPGLDYNEQFF
16	TRBD1	TRBV9	many	TRBJ2-3	TGTGCCAGCAGCAAGTCGACAGGGGGCTTCGGAGATACGCAGTATTTT	CASSKSTGGFGDTQYF
14	.	TRBV10-3	many	TRBJ1-1	TGTGCCATTCAAAGTAGAGGAGTTGGCACTGAAGCTTTCTTT	CAIQSRGVGTEAFF
16	.	TRBV4-1	many	TRBJ1-5	TGCGCCAGCAGCCAAGAGTTCTCGGGCGTTGAGCAGCCCCAGCATTTT	CASSQEFSGVEQPQHF
13	.	TRBV20-1	many	TRBJ2-7	TGCAGTGCTTACTCGGCGAGCTCCTACGAGCAGTACTTC	CSAYSASSYEQYF
13	.	TRBV5-6	many	TRBJ2-1	TGTGCCAGCAGCTCTGACAGTCCCAATGAGCAGTTCTTC	CASSSDSPNEQFF
16	TRBD2	TRBV12-3/TRBV12-4	many	TRBJ2-5	TGTGCCAGCAGCCCTGGAGCTATAGCGGGAGGAGAGACCCAGTACTTC	CASSPGAIAGGETQYF
16	TRBD1	TRBV7-9	many	TRBJ2-5	TGTGCCAGCACCCCCTTCCGAACAGGGGAAGAAGAGACCCAGTACTTC	CASTPFRTGEEETQYF
18	TRBD2	TRBV24-1	many	TRBJ2-1	TGTGCCACCAGTGGAATGGGACTAGCGGGTAGCTCCTACAATGAGCAGTTCTTC	CATSGMGLAGSSYNEQFF
16	.	TRBV4-1	many	TRBJ2-7	TGCGCCAGCAGCCAAGGGCAAGTGGACTCGCAGGGTATAGAGTACTTC	CASSQGQVDSQGIEYF
11	.	TRBV11-2	many	TRBJ2-3	TGTGCCAGCAGCCCCTCGGATACGCAGTATTTT	CASSPSDTQYF
12	.	TRBV4-1	many	TRBJ2-1	TGCGCCAGCAGCCAAGATGTTGTTGAGCAGTTCTTC	CASSQDVVEQFF
14	TRBD1	TRBV30	once	TRBJ2-1	TGTGCCTGGAGTCCGGACAGGGAAGACAGTGAGCAGATCTTC	CAWSPDREDSEQIF
17	TRBD2	TRBV20-1	many	TRBJ2-1	TGCAGTGCTTACTTTACTAGCGGGAGAGATTCCTACAATGAGCAGTTCTTC	CSAYFTSGRDSYNEQFF
15	.	TRBV6-1	many	TRBJ2-1	TGTGCCAGCAGGGCTGACAGGAGCTCCTACAATGAGCAGTTCTTC	CASRADRSSYNEQFF
16	.	TRBV4-3	many	TRBJ2-3	TGCGCCAGCAGCCAAGATATGGAGGGACACACAGATACGCAGTATTTT	CASSQDMEGHTDTQYF
12	TRBD1	TRBV7-8	few	TRBJ2-5	TGTGCCAGCAGTCGACAGGGGGCAACCCAGTACTTC	CASSRQGATQYF
15	TRBD1	TRBV7-2	many	TRBJ2-2	TGTGCCAGCAGCCCGGGACAGGGGAACACCGGGGAGCTGTTTTTT	CASSPGQGNTGELFF
12	.	TRBV6-2/TRBV6-3	many	TRBJ2-3	TGTGCCAGCACGGCGGGCACAGATACGCAGTATTTT	CASTAGTDTQYF
14	.	TRBV5-1	medium-sized	TRBJ1-1	TGCGCCAGCAGCTTGGGGACAGCAAACACTGAAGCTTTCTTT	CASSLGTANTEAFF
13	.	TRBV29-1	many	TRBJ2-3	TGCAGCGTGGGGGGACAAGACACAGATACGCAGTATTTT	CSVGGQDTDTQYF
18	TRBD2	TRBV10-3	many	TRBJ2-7	TGTGCCATCAGTGAGACCGGGACTAGCGGGAGTGTAAAAGACGAGCAGTACTTC	CAISETGTSGSVKDEQYF
17	TRBD1	TRBV12-3/TRBV12-4	many	TRBJ2-1	TGTGCCAGCAGTTTAATAGGCAGGGGGAATGGCAACAATGAGCAGTTCTTC	CASSLIGRGNGNNEQFF
13	.	TRBV10-1	.	TRBJ2-7	TGCGCCAGCAGTGAGTCAGGATTCGCCGAGCAGTACTTC	CASSESGFAEQYF
17	TRBD2	TRBV20-1	many	TRBJ2-5	TGCAGTGCTACACCATTTCCCTTGGGGGCTAGCGGGGAGACCCAGTACTTC	CSATPFPLGASGETQYF